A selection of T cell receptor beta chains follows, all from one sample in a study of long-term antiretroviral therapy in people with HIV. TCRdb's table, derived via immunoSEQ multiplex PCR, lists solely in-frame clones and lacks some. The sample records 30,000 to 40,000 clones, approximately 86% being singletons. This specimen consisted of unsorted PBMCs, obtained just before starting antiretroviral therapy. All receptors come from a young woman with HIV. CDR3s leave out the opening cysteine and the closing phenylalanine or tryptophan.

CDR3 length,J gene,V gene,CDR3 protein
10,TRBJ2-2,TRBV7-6,ASRDGNGELF
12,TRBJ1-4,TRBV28,ASRVLATNEKLF
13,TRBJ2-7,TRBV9,ASSPHSSGSYEQY
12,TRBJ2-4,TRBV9,ASSDDRRGDIQY
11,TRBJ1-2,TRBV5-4,ASSLEQGYGYT
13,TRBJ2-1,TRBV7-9,ASSFGQGRYNEQF
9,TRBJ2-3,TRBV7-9,ASSFTDTQY
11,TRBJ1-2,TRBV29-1,SVVDRGNYGYT
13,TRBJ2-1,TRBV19,ASTAQAVSYNEQF
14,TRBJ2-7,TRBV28,ASSLGLAGGTYEQY
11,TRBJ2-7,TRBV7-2,ASSLGDSYEQY
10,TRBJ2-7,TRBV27,ASSLLSREQY
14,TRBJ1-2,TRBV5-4,ASSAPRTGGAGGYT
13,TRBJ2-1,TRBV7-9,ASSPGGWTYNEQF
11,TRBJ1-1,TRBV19,ASSQIGSTEAF
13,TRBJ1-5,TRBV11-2,ASSLTGGFRQPQH
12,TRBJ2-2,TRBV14,ASSLLAVGGELF
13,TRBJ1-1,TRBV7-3,ASSFSGTANTEAF
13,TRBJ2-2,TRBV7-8,ASRDRGLGTGELF
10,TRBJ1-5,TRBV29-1,SVGGGNQPQH
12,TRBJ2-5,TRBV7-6,ASSLAVDQETQY
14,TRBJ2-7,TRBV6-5,ASSYDPSGTLYEQY
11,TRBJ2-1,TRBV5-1,ASRGQPSHEQF
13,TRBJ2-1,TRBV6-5,ASSYSPSQGREQF
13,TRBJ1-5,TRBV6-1,ASSERGGFAQPQH
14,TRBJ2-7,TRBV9,ASSEGDGTALYEQY
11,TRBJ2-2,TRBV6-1,ASSVAGPAELF
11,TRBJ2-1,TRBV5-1,ASSFTGGNEQF
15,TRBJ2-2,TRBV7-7,ASSLRTISQNTGELF
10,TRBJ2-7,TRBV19,ASSMGQYEQY
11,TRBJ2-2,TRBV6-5,ASSYTSGGELF
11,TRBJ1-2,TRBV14,ASSTTGLYGYT
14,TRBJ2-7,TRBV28,ASSLSGREYSYEQY
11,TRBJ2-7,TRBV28,ASTGGRASEQY
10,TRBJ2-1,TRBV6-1,ASDRGQNEQF
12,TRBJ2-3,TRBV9,ASSGQGTPDTQY
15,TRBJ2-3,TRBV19,ASSARHRIGGTDTQY
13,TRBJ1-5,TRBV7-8,ASSLDQGYNQPQH
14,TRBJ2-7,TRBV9,ASSARPGHDPHEQY
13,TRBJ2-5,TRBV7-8,ASSFGLAGGSAQY